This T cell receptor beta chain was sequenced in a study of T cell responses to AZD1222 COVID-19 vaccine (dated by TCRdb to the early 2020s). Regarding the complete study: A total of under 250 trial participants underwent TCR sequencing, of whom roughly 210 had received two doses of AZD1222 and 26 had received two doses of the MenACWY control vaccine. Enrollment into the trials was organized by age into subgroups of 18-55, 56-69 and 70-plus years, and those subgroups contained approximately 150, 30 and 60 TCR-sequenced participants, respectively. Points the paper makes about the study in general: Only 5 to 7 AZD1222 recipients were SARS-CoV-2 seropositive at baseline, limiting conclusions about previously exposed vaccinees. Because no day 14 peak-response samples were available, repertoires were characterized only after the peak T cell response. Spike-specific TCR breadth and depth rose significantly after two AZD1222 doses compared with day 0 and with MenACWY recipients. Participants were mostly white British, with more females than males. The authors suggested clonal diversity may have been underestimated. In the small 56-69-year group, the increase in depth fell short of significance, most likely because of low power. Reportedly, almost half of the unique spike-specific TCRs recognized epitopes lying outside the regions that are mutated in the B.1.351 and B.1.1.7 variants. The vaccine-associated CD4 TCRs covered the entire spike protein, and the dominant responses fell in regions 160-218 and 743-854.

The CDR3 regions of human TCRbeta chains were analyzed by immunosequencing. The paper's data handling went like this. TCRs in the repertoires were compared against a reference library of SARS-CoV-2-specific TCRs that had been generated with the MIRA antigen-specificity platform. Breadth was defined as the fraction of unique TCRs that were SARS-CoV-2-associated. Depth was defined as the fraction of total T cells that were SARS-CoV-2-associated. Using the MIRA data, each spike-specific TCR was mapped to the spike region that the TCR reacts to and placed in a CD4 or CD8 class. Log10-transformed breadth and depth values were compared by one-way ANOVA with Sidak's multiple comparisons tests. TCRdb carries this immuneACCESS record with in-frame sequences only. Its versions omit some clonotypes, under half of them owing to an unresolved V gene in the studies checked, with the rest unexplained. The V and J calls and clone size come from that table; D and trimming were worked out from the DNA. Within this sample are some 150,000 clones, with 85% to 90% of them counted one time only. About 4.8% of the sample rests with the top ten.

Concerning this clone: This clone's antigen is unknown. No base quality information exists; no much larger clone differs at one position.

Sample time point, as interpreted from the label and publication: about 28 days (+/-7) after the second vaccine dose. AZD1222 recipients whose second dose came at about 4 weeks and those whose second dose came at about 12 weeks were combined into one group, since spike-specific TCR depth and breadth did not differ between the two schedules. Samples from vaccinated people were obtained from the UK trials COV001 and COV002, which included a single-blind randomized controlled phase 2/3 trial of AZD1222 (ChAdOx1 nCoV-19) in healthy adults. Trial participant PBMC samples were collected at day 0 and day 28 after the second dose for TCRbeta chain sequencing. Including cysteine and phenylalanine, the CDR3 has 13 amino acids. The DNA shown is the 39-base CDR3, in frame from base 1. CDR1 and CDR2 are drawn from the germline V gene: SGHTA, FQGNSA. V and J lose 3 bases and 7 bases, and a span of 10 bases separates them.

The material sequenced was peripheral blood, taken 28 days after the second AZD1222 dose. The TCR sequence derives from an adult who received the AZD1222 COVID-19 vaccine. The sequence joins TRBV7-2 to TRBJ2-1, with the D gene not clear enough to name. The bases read TGTGCCAGCAGCTTCAGACATATAAATGAGCAGTTCTTC. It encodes CASSFRHINEQFF.